These 18 T cell receptor beta chains were all obtained from the same sample, sequenced in a study of T cell changes during pregnancy in multiple sclerosis. Produced via immunoSEQ multiplex PCR; TCRdb's table is partial and in-frame only. The sample contains 40,000 to 60,000 clones, almost 90% of which appear only once. The sequencing here drew on peripheral blood, taken in the first trimester of pregnancy. These receptors were taken from a female donor in good health, enrolled as a control in a pregnancy study.

This clone came up a few times. The chain joins TRBV6-5 to TRBJ1-1; no reliable D call. CDR3 length equals 14 residues. From germline, CDR1 is MNHEY and CDR2 SVGAGI. Trimming took 3 bases from V and 6 from J, leaving 14 bases between them. For the CDR3, the DNA is TGTGCCAGCAGTTATAGTGGGCCCGGCGCTGAAGCTTTCTTT. It yields the protein CASSYSGPGAEAFF.

The V call is TRBV5-6, the J call TRBJ2-1; the D gene is possibly TRBD2 (6 bases). Deletions cut 0 bases from V and 10 bases from J, with 14 bases between. Germline CDR1 SGHDT, CDR2 YYEEEE. The CDR3 extends over 14 amino acids. The CDR3 is CASSLVLAGGEQFF. CDR3 nucleotide sequence: TGTGCCAGCAGCTTGGTCCTAGCTGGGGGGGAGCAGTTCTTC. Full variable domain (rest looked up from reference TRBV5-6 and TRBJ2-1): DAGVTQSPTHLIKTRGQQVTLRCSPKSGHDTVSWYQQALGQGPQFIFQYYEEEERQRGNFPDRFSGHQFPNYSSELNVNALLLGDSALYLCASSLVLAGGEQFFGPGTRLTVL.

The chain combines TRBV19 with TRBJ1-2; possibly TRBD1 for D (5 bases). Germline V gene data show CDR1 as LNHDA and CDR2 as SQIVND (reference sequence). This CDR3 is built from 14 residues. V gave up 4 bases and J gave up 4 bases, with 13 bases separating them. CDR3 bases: TGTGCCAGTAGTAGATCCAGGGATCCCTATGGCTACACCTTC. As protein: CASSRSRDPYGYTF.

The V and J genes are TRBV2 and TRBJ2-5; tentative D call: TRBD1 (6 bases). The CDR3 runs to 15 residues. The V gene's germline CDR1 is SNHLY and CDR2 FYNNEI. The V end was cut by 4 bases, the J end by 2 bases, with 14 bases between. For the CDR3, the DNA is TGTGCCAGCAGTGGACGGACAGTACTTCAAGAGACCCAGTACTTC. Amino acids: CASSGRTVLQETQYF.

The V gene is TRBV19, the J gene TRBJ1-6; possible D gene TRBD1, 6 bases. Trimming shortened V by 6 bases and J by 9 bases, and 12 bases separated the two germline ends. The CDR3 totals 13 residues. Germline-derived CDR1 and CDR2 are LNHDA and SQIVND (reference sequence). The CDR3 nucleotides read TGTGCCAGTAGCCACCGGACAGCTTCACCCCTCCACTTT. Translation: CASSHRTASPLHF.

This clone was counted a single time. The rearrangement uses TRBV4-2 and TRBJ2-1; 8 nucleotides align to TRBD2. Germline-derived CDR1 and CDR2 are LGHNA and YNFKEQ. V lost 0 bases and J lost 6; bases outside the gene matches: 7. This CDR3 has 16 residues. The CDR3 here is CASSQDYGGASNEQFF. DNA of the CDR3: TGTGCCAGCAGCCAAGATTACGGGGGGGCCTCCAATGAGCAGTTCTTC.

The chain recombines TRBV6-4 with TRBJ1-2; the match to TRBD1 covers 10 bases. The germline gives CDR1 MRHNA, CDR2 SNTAGT. V shed 6 bases and J 5 bases; nucleotides not matched to a gene: 6. The CDR3 totals 14 residues. Here the CDR3 reads CASRGTGDPYGYTF. In nucleotides, the CDR3 is TGTGCCAGCAGGGGGACAGGGGACCCTTATGGCTACACCTTC.

CDR3 region: CASSLARDNEQFF. The CDR3 coding sequence is TGTGCCAGTAGCCTAGCGAGGGACAATGAGCAGTTCTTC. This chain joins TRBV19 and TRBJ2-1; tentative D call: TRBD2 (6 bases). Trimming took 6 bases from V and 5 from J, leaving 11 bases between them. The CDR3 has 13 residues. Germline CDR1 is LNHDA and CDR2 is SQIVND (reference sequence).

This clone has just one count. The chain uses TRBV28 and TRBJ2-2, with 7 bases fitting TRBD1. The germline V gene has CDR1 MDHEN and CDR2 SYDVKM. This CDR3 region has 13 residues. V shed 5 bases and J 7 bases; nucleotides not matched to a gene: 4. Here the CDR3 reads CASSLRQGGELFF. The DNA of the CDR3 is TGTGCCAGCAGTCTACGACAGGGCGGGGAGCTGTTTTTT.

V is TRBV6-5 and J is TRBJ1-6; 8 bases fit TRBD1. V shed 4 bases, J shed 10 bases, and the junction held 9 bases outside the gene matches. In germline, CDR1 is MNHEY, CDR2 SVGAGI. The CDR3 sequence is 15 residues long. CDR3 nucleotide sequence: TGTGCCAGCAGTTTCCAACAGGGGGTCGGATCACCCCTCCACTTT. It translates to CASSFQQGVGSPLHF.

This clone was counted a few times. The genes are TRBV5-4 and TRBJ2-7; 8 bases fit TRBD1. The CDR3 covers 16 residues. V lost 0 bases, J lost 6 bases, and 11 bases stayed unmatched. Germline lookup yields CDR1 SGHNT and CDR2 YYREEE (reference sequence). This CDR3 is CASSLDQGASRSEQYF. DNA of the CDR3: TGTGCCAGCAGCTTGGATCAGGGGGCGAGTCGAAGCGAGCAGTACTTC.

This clone was observed a few times. The V gene is TRBV4-1, the J gene TRBJ1-2; 8 nucleotides match TRBD1. The CDR3 extends over 16 amino acids. Looked up from germline, CDR1 is MGHRA and CDR2 is YSYEKL. The trim removed 0 bases at V and 14 bases at J, leaving 17 bases unmatched. The CDR3 DNA follows: TGCGCCAGCAGCCAAGATTCACCACACTACCAGGGGGCTATTACCTTC. The encoded protein is CASSQDSPHYQGAITF.

The chain couples TRBV4-1 to TRBJ2-1; D is unresolved. This CDR3 has 11 amino acids. Looked up from germline, CDR1 is MGHRA and CDR2 is YSYEKL. Trimming took off 1 base at V and 9 bases at J, with 4 bases between the two ends. CDR3 DNA sequence: TGCGCCAGCAGCCAAGCGGTTGAGCAGTTCTTC. Translating gives CASSQAVEQFF.

V gene TRBV27 combines with J gene TRBJ2-3, with no clear D. V was shortened by 6 bases and J by 6 bases, with 16 bases between the two germline ends. The germline CDR1 and CDR2 sequences are MNHEY and SMNVEV (reference sequence). The CDR3 totals 14 residues. The CDR3 loop reads CASSPSSIMDTQYF. The CDR3 nucleotides are TGTGCCAGCAGCCCCTCAAGCATTATGGATACGCAGTATTTT.

The V gene is TRBV7-2, the J gene TRBJ2-1; 10 positions agree with TRBD2. CDR3 length equals 15 residues. The germline gives CDR1 SGHTA, CDR2 FQGNSA. Germline trimming cut 1 base from V and 12 bases from J; bases unmatched to any gene: 9. CDR3 coding DNA: TGTGCCAGCAGCTTAGTAGCGGGAGGAGGGGATAGGCAGTTCTTC. Translating gives CASSLVAGGGDRQFF.

The genes are TRBV28 and TRBJ1-3, with D unclear. V dropped 4 bases and J dropped 0 bases, with 13 bases sitting between them. Germline CDR1 and CDR2: MDHEN and SYDVKM. This CDR3 has 16 residues. This CDR3 reads CASSSPVLHSGNTIYF. In DNA, the CDR3 is TGTGCCAGCAGTTCGCCAGTACTACACTCTGGAAACACCATATATTTT.

V usage is TRBV18 and J usage is TRBJ2-5; 7 nucleotides agree with TRBD1. V lost 1 base, J lost 0 bases, and 2 bases stayed unmatched. Per the germline V gene, CDR1 is KGHSH and CDR2 is LQKENI. CDR3 length: 15 residues. In DNA form, the CDR3 reads TGTGCCAGCTCACCACGGGGGACAGACCAAGAGACCCAGTACTTC. Translation: CASSPRGTDQETQYF.

V usage is TRBV30 and J usage is TRBJ1-4; 11 bases fit TRBD1. Germline V gives CDR1 GTSNPN, CDR2 SVGIG (reference sequence). The CDR3 contains 15 residues. Trimming took 2 bases from V and 8 from J; bases not matched to a gene: 7. The CDR3 sequence is CAWSTAGTGGEKLFF. The DNA for the CDR3 is TGTGCCTGGAGTACTGCCGGGACAGGGGGAGAAAAACTGTTTTTT.